This T cell receptor (beta chain) was identified during a study of technical replicates of blood from four donors. This clone was found once. Sequencing was performed with immunoSEQ multiplex PCR; in TCRdb, only in-frame clones are kept and a portion is missing. The sample shows roughly 56,000 clones, approximately 89% of them seen only once. The CDR3 has 17 residues. The germline gives CDR1 SGDLS, CDR2 YYNGEE. With 2 bases clipped from V and 0 bases from J, the junction kept 7 bases outside the gene matches. Sample: PBMCs. V is TRBV9 and J is TRBJ2-1; 8 bases are a match to TRBD2. This TCR came from a human donor in good health. Some clones in this sample may be carry-over from other donors' samples. CDR3 region: CASSVGVAGSSYNEQFF. CDR3 sequence (DNA): TGTGCCAGCAGCGTGGGAGTAGCGGGGAGCTCCTACAATGAGCAGTTCTTC.